Sequencing of this T cell receptor (beta chain) was carried out in a study of blood T cell repertoires in COVID-19. Assay: immunoSEQ multiplex PCR; the TCRdb copy retains only in-frame clones and omits some. The sample lists approximately 300,000 clones, around nine tenths occurring once. V dropped 2 bases and J dropped 3 bases, with 14 bases sitting between them. Germline CDR1 reads MDHEN; CDR2 reads SYDVKM. CDR3 size: 15 residues. The source of this sequence is a man aged 50 or older with active or convalescent COVID-19. The sequenced sample consisted of peripheral blood. The V call is TRBV28, the J call TRBJ2-7; TRBD1 is a possible D gene (7 bases). CDR3: CASSLLAGGLYEQYF. CDR3 DNA sequence: TGTGCCAGCAGTTTACTAGCAGGGGGACTCTACGAGCAGTACTTC.